This T cell receptor (beta chain) comes out of a study of blood T cells in healthy people across ages. V lost 7 bases to trimming and J lost 2 bases; unmatched junction nucleotides: 6. From germline, CDR1 is SQVTM and CDR2 ANQGSEA. The CDR3 sequence is 13 residues long. The table lists this clonotype with a count of one. Primed by a sample-barcoded 5' primer and a J-beta primer mix, a second PCR proceeded for 7 to 11 cycles. TCRdb reanalysed the 5' RACE reads using MiXCR and keeps one entry per CDR3 protein. Of roughly 1,100,000 distinct CDR3 sequences in the sample, about 23% were seen once. The sample was also linked to a second study, of T cells of mothers and their children.

The TCR comes from a girl aged 2 to 9 in good health. Input material: blood. J is TRBJ2-7 and V is TRBV29-1, with 9 bases fitting TRBD1. As DNA, the CDR3 is TGCAGCGGCCGACAGGGGGTTACCTACGAGCAGTACTTC. This codes for CSGRQGVTYEQYF.